This T cell receptor beta chain was sequenced during a study of blood T cell repertoires in COVID-19. Study summary: Whether acute or convalescent, the COVID-19 samples came from the United States, Italy and Spain.

The method was immunoSEQ multiplex PCR; TCRdb's version includes in-frame clones alone and lacks a portion of them. The data hold 130,000 or so clones, with around 89% observed a single time. Sequenced material: peripheral blood. The source of this sequence is a man between 50 and 59 years old with active or convalescent COVID-19.

CDR3 loop: CASSLNSVLETQYF. The CDR3 DNA follows: TGTGCCAGCAGCCTGAATAGCGTGTTGGAGACCCAGTACTTC. J is TRBJ2-5 and V is TRBV7-2; TRBD2 might be the D (5 bases). With 5 bases removed from V and 5 bases from J, the gap between germline ends came to 15 bases. CDR1 and CDR2 from the germline V gene are SGHTA and FQGNSA. This CDR3 comprises 14 residues.